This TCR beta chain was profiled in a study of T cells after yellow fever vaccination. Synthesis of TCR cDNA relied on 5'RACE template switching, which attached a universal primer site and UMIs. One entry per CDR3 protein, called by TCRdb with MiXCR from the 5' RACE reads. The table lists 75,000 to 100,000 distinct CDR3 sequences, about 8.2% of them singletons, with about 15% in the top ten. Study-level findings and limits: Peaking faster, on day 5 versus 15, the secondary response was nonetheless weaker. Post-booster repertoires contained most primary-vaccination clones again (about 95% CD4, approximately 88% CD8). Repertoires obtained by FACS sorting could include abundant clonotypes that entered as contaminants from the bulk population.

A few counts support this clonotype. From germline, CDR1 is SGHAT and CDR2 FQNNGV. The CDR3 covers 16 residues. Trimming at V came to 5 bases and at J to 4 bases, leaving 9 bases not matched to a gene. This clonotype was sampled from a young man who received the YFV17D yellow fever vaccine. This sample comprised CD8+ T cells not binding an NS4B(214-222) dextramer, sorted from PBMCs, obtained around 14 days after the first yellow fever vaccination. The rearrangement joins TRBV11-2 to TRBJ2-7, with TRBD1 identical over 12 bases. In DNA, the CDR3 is TGTGCCAGCAGCCCCCAGTCGGGACAGGGGGCGTACGAGCAGTACTTC. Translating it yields CASSPQSGQGAYEQYF.